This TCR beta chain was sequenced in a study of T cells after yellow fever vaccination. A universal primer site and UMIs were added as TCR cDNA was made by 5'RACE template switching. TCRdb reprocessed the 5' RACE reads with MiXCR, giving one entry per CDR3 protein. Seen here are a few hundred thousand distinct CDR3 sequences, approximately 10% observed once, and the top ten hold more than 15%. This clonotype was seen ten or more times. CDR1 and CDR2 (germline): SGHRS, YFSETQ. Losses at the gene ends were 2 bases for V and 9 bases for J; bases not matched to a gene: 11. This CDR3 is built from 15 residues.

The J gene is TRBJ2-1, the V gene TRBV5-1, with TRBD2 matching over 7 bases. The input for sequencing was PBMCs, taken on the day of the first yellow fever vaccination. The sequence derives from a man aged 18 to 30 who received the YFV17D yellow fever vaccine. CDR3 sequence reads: CASSFVLAVRGEQFF. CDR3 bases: TGCGCCAGCAGCTTTGTCCTAGCGGTACGTGGTGAGCAGTTCTTC.